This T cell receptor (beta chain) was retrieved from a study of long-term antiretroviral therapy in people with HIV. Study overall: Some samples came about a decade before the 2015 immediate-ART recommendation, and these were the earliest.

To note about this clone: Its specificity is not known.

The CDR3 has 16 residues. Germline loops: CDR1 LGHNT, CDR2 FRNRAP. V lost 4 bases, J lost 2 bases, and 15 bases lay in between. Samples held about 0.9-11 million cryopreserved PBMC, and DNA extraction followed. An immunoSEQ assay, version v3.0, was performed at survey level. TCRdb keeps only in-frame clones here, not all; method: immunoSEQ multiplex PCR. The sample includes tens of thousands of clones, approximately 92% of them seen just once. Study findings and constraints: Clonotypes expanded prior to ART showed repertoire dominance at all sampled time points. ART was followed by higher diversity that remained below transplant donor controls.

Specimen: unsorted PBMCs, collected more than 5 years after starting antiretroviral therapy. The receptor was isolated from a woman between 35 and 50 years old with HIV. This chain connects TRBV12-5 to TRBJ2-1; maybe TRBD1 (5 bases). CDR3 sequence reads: CASGSGLVGAYNEQFF. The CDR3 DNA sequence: TGTGCTAGTGGTTCAGGGCTCGTAGGGGCCTACAATGAGCAGTTCTTC.